This T cell receptor (beta chain) was identified in a study of blood T cell repertoires in COVID-19. Study as a whole: Acute and convalescent COVID-19 samples came from the United States, Italy and Spain. T cells, B-cell-depleted T cells, or PBMCs provided the cDNA or gDNA that served as material.

Source study methods: Nucleated cell counts were estimated from reference gene primer amplification. Generated by immunoSEQ multiplex PCR, the TCRdb table keeps only in-frame clones and is missing some. That table supplies the V and J calls and clone size; D and trimming were determined from the DNA. Of about 93,000 clones listed, under 90% were seen once; the top ten hold approximately 1.6%. J was trimmed by 9 bases and V by 1 base; bases with no gene match: 3. Germline lookup yields CDR1 SGHDN and CDR2 FVKESK. CDR3 length equals 13 residues. The material sequenced was peripheral blood. The chain combines TRBV14 with TRBJ2-1; the match to TRBD2 covers 7 bases. The clonotype originates from a human donor with active COVID-19. The donor label of this sample is uncertain. The CDR3 protein is CASSQVGGLEQFF. The CDR3 coding sequence is TGTGCCAGCAGCCAAGTGGGAGGGCTTGAGCAGTTCTTC. Full variable domain (rest looked up from reference TRBV14 and TRBJ2-1): EAGVTQFPSHSVIEKGQTVTLRCDPISGHDNLYWYRRVMGKEIKFLLHFVKESKQDESGMPNNRFLAERTGGTYSTLKVQPAELEDSGVYFCASSQVGGLEQFFGPGTRLTVL.